What follows describes a single T cell receptor (beta chain). Some clones are missing from TCRdb's copy, which holds only in-frame ones; the method was immunoSEQ multiplex PCR. In the table there are roughly 280,000 clones, 89% of which are singletons. The data were obtained in a study of blood T cell repertoires in COVID-19. The germline V and J ends were trimmed by 3 bases and 8 bases, with 16 bases remaining between them. The CDR3 length is 15 residues. Germline V gives CDR1 KGHSH, CDR2 LQKENI. This receptor was identified in a man aged 45 to 65 with acute or convalescent COVID-19. The sample taken for sequencing was peripheral blood. The chain has TRBV18 and TRBJ1-4; D is possibly TRBD1 (6 bases). As DNA, the CDR3 is TGTGCCAGCTCACCTCAACAGGGTCTAGGCGAAAAACTGTTTTTT. Protein: CASSPQQGLGEKLFF.